What follows are 9 T cell receptor beta chains derived from one specimen sequenced in a study of T cell responses to AZD1222 COVID-19 vaccine. Assay used: immunoSEQ multiplex PCR; TCRdb lists only in-frame clones, some missing. The table lists approximately 120,000 clones, roughly 93% of them singletons. This material consisted of peripheral blood, taken on day 0 of AZD1222 vaccination. The receptors shown here come from an adult in good health.

The rearrangement uses TRBV28 and TRBJ1-2; D is unresolved. This CDR3 region has 12 residues. The V gene lost 3 bases and the J gene lost 3 bases, with 5 bases spanning the gap. The germline gives CDR1 MDHEN, CDR2 SYDVKM. The CDR3 sequence is CASSFRDYGYTF. Written as DNA, the CDR3 is TGTGCCAGCAGTTTTAGAGACTATGGCTACACCTTC.

The chain carries TRBV20-1 and TRBJ1-5; no clear D gene. The V and J ends lost 3 bases and 7 bases respectively, with 7 bases between them. Germline loops: CDR1 DFQATT, CDR2 SNEGSKA (reference sequence). The CDR3 has 11 amino acids. CDR3 loop: CSASGRQPQHF. CDR3 bases: TGCAGTGCTAGCGGTCGCCAGCCCCAGCATTTT.

This chain uses TRBV7-2 with TRBJ1-2; D ambiguous. The CDR3 loop spans 13 amino acids. V was clipped by 5 bases and J by 6 bases, with 13 bases between them. Germline-derived CDR1 and CDR2 are SGHTA and FQGNSA. The CDR3 reads CASSQLTRNGYTF. In DNA, the CDR3 is TGTGCCAGCAGCCAATTAACACGGAATGGCTACACCTTC.

This chain links TRBV24-1 with TRBJ1-5; 8 bases align to TRBD1. Germline lookup yields CDR1 KGHDR and CDR2 SFDVKD. With V trimmed by 4 bases and J by 4 bases, 5 bases remained unmatched. The CDR3 covers 15 residues. The CDR3 DNA reads as TGTGCCACCAGTGAGGGAGGACAGGGAAATCAGCCCCAGCATTTT. Amino acid sequence: CATSEGGQGNQPQHF.

This rearrangement joins TRBV28 to TRBJ2-1; D is undetermined. Germline V CDR1 and CDR2: MDHEN, SYDVKM. V was trimmed by 4 bases and J by 6 bases, leaving 10 bases between them. The CDR3 spans 13 residues. The CDR3 loop reads CASSSLVPNEQFF. For the CDR3, the DNA is TGTGCCAGCAGTTCCCTCGTCCCCAATGAGCAGTTCTTC. The whole variable domain, remainder taken from reference TRBV28 and TRBJ2-1, is DVKVTQSSRYLVKRTGEKVFLECVQDMDHENMFWYRQDPGLGLRLIYFSYDVKMKEKGDIPEGYSVSREKKERFSLILESASTNQTSMYLCASSSLVPNEQFFGPGTRLTVL.

The chain links TRBV28 to TRBJ1-2, with 9 bases that match TRBD1. The V gene's germline CDR1 is MDHEN and CDR2 SYDVKM. Germline trimming cut 4 bases from V and 8 bases from J; bases unmatched to any gene: 5. CDR3 length: 13 amino acids. The CDR3 DNA follows: TGTGCCAGCAGTTCACGACAGGGGGAGGGCTACACCTTC. Protein sequence: CASSSRQGEGYTF.

The gene calls are TRBV27 and TRBJ1-1; D is perhaps TRBD1 (6 bases). V lost 6 bases and J 3 bases, leaving 11 bases between the germline ends. The CDR3 spans 13 residues. Germline V CDR1 and CDR2: MNHEY, SMNVEV (reference sequence). CDR3 loop: CASSQGRDTEAFF. The CDR3, as DNA: TGTGCCAGCAGCCAGGGGAGGGACACTGAAGCTTTCTTT.

In its sample, this clone was seen a few times. The V gene is TRBV28, the J gene TRBJ1-1; D uncertain. Trimming removed 7 bases at V and 3 bases at J, with 9 bases between. This CDR3 comprises 12 residues. Germline loops: CDR1 MDHEN, CDR2 SYDVKM. The CDR3 DNA reads as TGTGCCAGCATCCGCGGGGACACTGAAGCTTTCTTT. It yields the protein CASIRGDTEAFF.

V is TRBV4-1 and J is TRBJ2-1; TRBD1 agrees at 8 bases. The CDR3 contains 15 residues. J lost 9 bases, V lost 3 bases, and 10 bases had no gene match. Germline V gives CDR1 MGHRA, CDR2 YSYEKL. CDR3 bases: TGCGCCAGCAGCCAGAGGACAGGGACGAGAGGTGAGCAGTTCTTC. Its translation: CASSQRTGTRGEQFF.